Each of the 16 T cell receptor beta chains below was sequenced from the same sample in a study of blood T cell repertoires in COVID-19. The assay was immunoSEQ multiplex PCR, and TCRdb's table has in-frame clones only and misses some. The repertoire holds roughly 100,000 clones, with about 76% as singletons. The sample consisted of peripheral blood. All receptors come from a man older than 75 with acute or convalescent COVID-19.

V and J are TRBV7-8 and TRBJ2-1, with TRBD2 as a possible D gene (6 bases). Looked up from germline, CDR1 is SGHVS and CDR2 is FQNEAQ. CDR3 length: 15 residues. Trimming took off 4 bases at V and 0 bases at J, with 10 bases between the two ends. This CDR3 reads CASSSRGSSYNEQFF. CDR3 bases: TGTGCCAGCAGCTCTCGGGGGAGCTCCTACAATGAGCAGTTCTTC. The variable domain in full, completed from reference TRBV7-8 and TRBJ2-1, reads GAGVSQSPRYKVAKRGQDVALRCDPISGHVSLFWYQQALGQGPEFLTYFQNEAQLDKSGLPSDRFFAERPEGSVSTLKIQRTQQEDSAVYLCASSSRGSSYNEQFFGPGTRLTVL.

This chain's CDR3 is CASSQEGSGYEQYF. The DNA for the CDR3 is TGCGCCAGCAGCCAAGAGGGATCGGGGTACGAGCAGTACTTC. V is TRBV4-1 and J is TRBJ2-7, with a possible D match to TRBD2 (5 bases). Trimming took 0 bases from V and 4 from J, leaving 10 bases between them. This CDR3 has 14 amino acids. Germline V gives CDR1 MGHRA, CDR2 YSYEKL.

The V and J genes are TRBV10-2 and TRBJ2-2; TRBD2 agrees at 12 bases. The CDR3 is 17 amino acids. V shed 3 bases and J 8 bases; nucleotides not matched to a gene: 10. Per the germline V gene, CDR1 is WSHSY and CDR2 is SAAADI. The chain's CDR3 is CASSDHLAGGPRGELFF. DNA of the CDR3: TGCGCCAGCAGTGATCATCTAGCGGGAGGGCCGAGAGGGGAGCTGTTTTTT.

The chain links TRBV5-1 to TRBJ2-1, with D possibly being TRBD2 (6 bases). The CDR3 sequence is 14 residues long. The germline V gene encodes CDR1 SGHRS and CDR2 YFSETQ. V lost 6 bases, J lost 3 bases, and 13 bases lay in between. CDR3 in amino acids: CASTKPGVYNEQFF. CDR3 in DNA: TGCGCCAGCACCAAGCCGGGAGTCTACAATGAGCAGTTCTTC.

The CDR3 sequence: CASSDSHRDNEQFF. The CDR3 coding sequence is TGTGCCAGCAGTGACTCCCACAGGGACAATGAGCAGTTCTTC. The gene calls are TRBV6-4 and TRBJ2-1, with a weak D call TRBD1 (6 bases). In germline, CDR1 is MRHNA, CDR2 SNTAGT. Trimming took off 0 bases at V and 5 bases at J, with 8 bases between the two ends. The CDR3 is made up of 14 amino acids.

The count of this clone is one. Other DNA sequences in the same sample also yield this CDR3. The chain links TRBV15 to TRBJ1-2; D unresolved. The V and J ends lost 0 bases and 4 bases respectively, with 6 bases between them. Germline V gene sequence: CDR1 LNHNV, CDR2 YYDKDF (reference sequence). The CDR3 covers 13 residues. The CDR3 is CATSRDRGYGYTF. In DNA, the CDR3 is TGTGCCACCAGCAGAGATAGAGGCTATGGCTACACCTTC.

The rearrangement uses TRBV6-1 and TRBJ1-6; D not resolved. CDR1 is MNHNS and CDR2 is SASEGT in the germline V gene. The V end lost 2 bases, the J end lost 0 bases, and 8 bases lay between the germline ends. The CDR3 loop spans 16 amino acids. This CDR3 reads CASSETTPSYNSPLHF. The CDR3 bases are TGTGCCAGCAGTGAAACTACTCCCTCCTATAATTCACCCCTCCACTTT.

The V call is TRBV3-1 (or the pseudogene TRBV3-2), the J call TRBJ2-2, with TRBD1 matching 8 bases. The trim removed 6 bases at V and 4 bases at J, leaving 7 bases unmatched. Germline lookup yields CDR1 LGHDT and CDR2 YNNKEL (reference sequence). The CDR3 consists of 15 residues. CDR3 sequence reads: CASRLDRGSTGELFF. The CDR3 bases are TGTGCCAGCAGACTCGACAGGGGTTCCACCGGGGAGCTGTTTTTT.

This clone came up once. CDR3 residues: CASSLRERKETQYF. CDR3 nucleotides: TGTGCCAGCAGCCTACGGGAGAGAAAAGAGACCCAGTACTTC. V gene TRBV9 combines with J gene TRBJ2-5, with D perhaps matching TRBD2 (6 bases). Trimming pared 4 bases from V and 3 bases from J, leaving 13 bases between. Germline V lookup: CDR1 SGDLS, CDR2 YYNGEE. The CDR3 runs 14 residues.

J is TRBJ1-4 and V is TRBV9; D unresolved. V lost 5 bases, J lost 5 bases, and 16 bases lay in between. The CDR3 loop spans 15 amino acids. Germline V gene sequence: CDR1 SGDLS, CDR2 YYNGEE. The CDR3 here is CASSRLSGYNEKLFF. CDR3 nucleotides: TGTGCCAGCAGTCGTCTCTCGGGGTACAATGAAAAACTGTTTTTT. The full variable domain, its missing parts supplied by reference TRBV9 and TRBJ1-4, is DSGVTQTPKHLITATGQRVTLRCSPRSGDLSVYWYQQSLDQGLQFLIQYYNGEERAKGNILERFSAQQFPDLHSELNLSSLELGDSALYFCASSRLSGYNEKLFFGSGTQLSVL.

The chain couples TRBV18 to TRBJ1-2; the match to TRBD1 covers 9 bases. CDR1 is KGHSH, CDR2 LQKENI, per germline. The CDR3 covers 15 residues. V was clipped by 4 bases and J by 8 bases; unmatched bases: 11. The CDR3 here is CASSRGTNRGHGYTF. The CDR3 nucleotides read TGTGCCAGCTCACGAGGAACAAACAGGGGGCACGGCTACACCTTC.

The chain employs TRBV3-1 (or the pseudogene TRBV3-2) and TRBJ2-2, with a tentative D call TRBD2 (5 bases). V was clipped by 3 bases and J by 2 bases, with 10 bases between them. This CDR3 is built from 15 residues. CDR1 and CDR2 (germline): LGHDT, YNNKEL (reference sequence). CDR3 DNA sequence: TGTGCCAGCAGCCAGAGACTACCTAACACCGGGGAGCTGTTTTTT. Its protein is CASSQRLPNTGELFF.

The CDR3 nucleotides are TGCGCCAGCAGCTTGGGGGGTGCGGGGCCTAGGAGCTATGGCTACACCTTC. Its protein is CASSLGGAGPRSYGYTF. The rearrangement uses TRBV5-1 and TRBJ1-2, with D possibly TRBD1 on 5 matching bases. Between the trimmed V and J ends, which lost 0 bases and 4 bases, there was a span of 19 bases. The CDR3 has 17 residues. Germline CDR1 reads SGHRS; CDR2 reads YFSETQ.

The chain has TRBV4-3 and TRBJ2-6; TRBD1 aligns across 7 bases. CDR1 and CDR2 from the germline V gene are LGHNA and YSLEER. Unmatched junction bases numbered 6, after V lost 1 base and J lost 0 bases. The CDR3 totals 18 residues. CDR3 sequence reads: CASSQVVGGYSGANVLTF. CDR3 DNA sequence: TGCGCCAGCAGCCAAGTGGTAGGGGGCTACTCTGGGGCCAACGTCCTGACTTTC.

The rearrangement joins TRBV18 to TRBJ1-5; 7 nucleotides line up with TRBD1. The CDR3 consists of 14 residues. The V gene's germline CDR1 is KGHSH and CDR2 LQKENI. V lost 4 bases and J lost 4; bases outside the gene matches: 4. The CDR3 DNA sequence: TGTGCCAGCTCACGGGACAGCGGGAATCAGCCCCAGCATTTT. The encoded protein is CASSRDSGNQPQHF.

The chain recombines TRBV3-1 (or the pseudogene TRBV3-2) with TRBJ2-5; 14 bases agree with TRBD2. CDR1 and CDR2 from the germline V gene are LGHDT and YNNKEL (reference sequence). The V and J ends lost 5 bases and 3 bases, in that order; junction bases with no gene match: 8. The CDR3 contains 17 residues. In nucleotides, the CDR3 is TGTGCCAGCAGCTCAGGGACTAGCGGGAGCTGGGAAGAGACCCAGTACTTC. This translates into CASSSGTSGSWEETQYF.